The 2 T cell receptor beta chains below all came from one sample that was sequenced in a study of T-cell reconstitution after alpha-beta-depleted transplantation in children. The TCRbeta library was prepared with unique molecular identifiers. TCRdb re-analysed the PCR reads in MiXCR, keeping a single row per CDR3 protein. The data contain about 350,000 distinct CDR3 sequences, about 14% of them seen just once; the ten biggest clones take up roughly 4.3%. The sample in question was PBMCs, obtained from the stem cell graft. These receptors originate from a human donor who donated a stem cell graft to a child with Fanconi anemia.

This clonotype was recorded a few times. The CDR3 reads CASSPPTGMTNTEAFF. The CDR3 DNA follows: TGTGCCAGCTCACCCCCGACAGGGATGACGAACACTGAAGCTTTCTTT. The chain links TRBV18 to TRBJ1-1; 7 bases line up with TRBD1. Germline V gene sequence: CDR1 KGHSH, CDR2 LQKENI. The CDR3 is 16 residues long. J gave up 1 base and V 3 bases, and 8 bases lay outside the gene matches.

On this clonotype: The junction and the germline gene differ at one end; a read error may be behind it. The V gene is TRBV5-1, the J gene TRBJ1-5, with D perhaps matching TRBD1 (6 bases). The CDR3 has 14 residues. The germline gives CDR1 SGHRS, CDR2 YFSETQ. The CDR3 DNA follows: TGCGCCAGCAGCTTCGCGGGGGGCGATCAGCCCCGGCATTTT. Protein product: CASSFAGGDQPRHF.